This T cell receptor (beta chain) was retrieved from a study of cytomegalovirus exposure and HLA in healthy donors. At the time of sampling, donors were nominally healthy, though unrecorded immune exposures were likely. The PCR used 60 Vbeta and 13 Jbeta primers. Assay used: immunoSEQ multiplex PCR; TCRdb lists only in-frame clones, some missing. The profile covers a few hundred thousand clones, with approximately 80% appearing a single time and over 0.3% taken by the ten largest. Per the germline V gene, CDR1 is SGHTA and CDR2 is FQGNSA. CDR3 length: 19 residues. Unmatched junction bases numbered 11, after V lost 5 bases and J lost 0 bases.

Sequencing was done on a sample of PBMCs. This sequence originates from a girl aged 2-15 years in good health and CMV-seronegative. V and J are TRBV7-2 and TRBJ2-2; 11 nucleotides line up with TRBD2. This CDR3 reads CASSLPSGRTYSNTGELFF. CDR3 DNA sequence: TGTGCCAGCAGCCTCCCTAGCGGGAGGACCTATTCGAACACCGGGGAGCTGTTTTTT. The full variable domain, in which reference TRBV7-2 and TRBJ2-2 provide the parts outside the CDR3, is GAGVSQSPSNKVTEKGKDVELRCDPISGHTALYWYRQSLGQGLEFLIYFQGNSAPDKSGLPSDRFSAERTGGSVSTLTIQRTQQEDSAVYLCASSLPSGRTYSNTGELFFGEGSRLTVL.